The 27 T cell receptor beta chains below all came from one sample that was sequenced in a study of T cell responses to AZD1222 COVID-19 vaccine. The method was immunoSEQ multiplex PCR; TCRdb's version includes in-frame clones alone and lacks a portion of them. The sample consists of about 120,000 clones, less than 95% of them appearing once. The source material was peripheral blood, sampled on day 0 of MenACWY control vaccination. These receptors all stem from an adult in good health.

The rearrangement joins TRBV5-4 to TRBJ2-3; the D is unclear. Per the germline V gene, CDR1 is SGHNT and CDR2 is YYREEE (reference sequence). The CDR3 has 13 amino acids. V was cut by 4 bases and J by 6 bases, with 12 bases left in between. The CDR3 loop is CASSPLSLDTQYF. CDR3 nucleotides: TGTGCCAGCAGCCCGCTCTCATTGGATACGCAGTATTTT. The complete variable domain, with remaining parts taken from reference TRBV5-4 and TRBJ2-3, reads ETGVTQSPTHLIKTRGQQVTLRCSSQSGHNTVSWYQQALGQGPQFIFQYYREEENGRGNFPPRFSGLQFPNYSSELNVNALELDDSALYLCASSPLSLDTQYFGPGTRLTVL.

The chain employs TRBV6-2 or TRBV6-3 and TRBJ1-6; 7 bases map to TRBD1. V gave up 5 bases and J gave up 7 bases; unmatched junction bases: 5. Germline values: CDR1 MNHEY, CDR2 SVGEGT. This CDR3 is 14 amino acids long. The CDR3 nucleotides read TGTGCCAGCAGTCCCGGGACAGAAAATTCACCCCTCCACTTT. Protein: CASSPGTENSPLHF.

The chain joins TRBV19 to TRBJ1-3; possible D gene TRBD1, 5 bases. This CDR3 has 18 amino acids. Germline CDR1 LNHDA, CDR2 SQIVND (reference sequence). The V gene lost 3 bases and the J gene lost 4 bases, with 22 bases spanning the gap. CDR3 DNA: TGTGCCAGTAGTATGGTTGGCCAGGGTATAAGCTTAGGAAACACCATATATTTT. Protein sequence: CASSMVGQGISLGNTIYF.

The rearrangement joins TRBV5-1 to TRBJ1-2; a weak D match, TRBD1 (6 bases). CDR1 is SGHRS, CDR2 YFSETQ, per germline. The CDR3 is 14 residues long. Trimming took off 0 bases at V and 6 bases at J, with 12 bases between the two ends. CDR3 sequence reads: CASSLANGGDGYTF. The CDR3 bases are TGCGCCAGCAGCTTGGCCAATGGGGGCGATGGCTACACCTTC.

The CDR3 nucleotides are TGTGCCAGCAGCTCCGGGACAGGGCGCCCCTATGGCTACACCTTC. It codes for CASSSGTGRPYGYTF. The rearrangement joins TRBV5-6 to TRBJ1-2; 9 nucleotides align to TRBD1. This CDR3 has 15 residues. Germline lookup yields CDR1 SGHDT and CDR2 YYEEEE. V lost 3 bases and J lost 4; bases outside the gene matches: 7. Using reference TRBV5-6 and TRBJ1-2 for the parts outside the CDR3, the full variable domain is DAGVTQSPTHLIKTRGQQVTLRCSPKSGHDTVSWYQQALGQGPQFIFQYYEEEERQRGNFPDRFSGHQFPNYSSELNVNALLLGDSALYLCASSSGTGRPYGYTFGSGTRLTVV.

The chain links TRBV11-1 to TRBJ2-5; D is undetermined. The germline V and J ends were trimmed by 5 bases and 4 bases, with 20 bases remaining between them. CDR1 and CDR2 from the germline V gene are SGHAT and FQDESV (reference sequence). CDR3 length equals 16 residues. The CDR3, as DNA: TGTGCCAGCAGCCCGGCACCGGGTCGAGCCGGAGAGACCCAGTACTTC. Translated, it gives CASSPAPGRAGETQYF.

This sequence joins TRBV4-2 and TRBJ1-1; TRBD1 aligns across 7 bases. The CDR3 totals 17 residues. Germline V lookup: CDR1 LGHNA, CDR2 YNFKEQ. The J segment lost 0 bases and the V segment lost 2 bases, leaving 9 bases of the junction unmatched. The CDR3 spells CASSQPTGIYMNTEAFF. Written as DNA, the CDR3 is TGTGCCAGCAGCCAACCGACAGGGATCTACATGAACACTGAAGCTTTCTTT.

V is TRBV9 and J is TRBJ2-7, with 7 bases that match TRBD1. V lost 2 bases and J lost 3; bases outside the gene matches: 8. This CDR3 is 15 amino acids long. Germline assignment: CDR1 SGDLS and CDR2 YYNGEE. The CDR3: CASSVSGTEYYEQYF. In nucleotides, the CDR3 is TGTGCCAGCAGCGTTTCCGGGACAGAATACTACGAGCAGTACTTC.

The chain couples TRBV6-4 to TRBJ2-3, with TRBD2 as a possible D gene (5 bases). Germline lookup yields CDR1 MRHNA and CDR2 SNTAGT. The CDR3 has 15 residues. Between the trimmed V and J ends, which lost 0 bases and 5 bases, there was a span of 12 bases. CDR3 amino acids: CASSDSAGGQDTQYF. The DNA of the CDR3 is TGTGCCAGCAGTGACTCCGCGGGCGGCCAAGATACGCAGTATTTT.

The chain has TRBV29-1 and TRBJ2-2, with 11 bases aligning to TRBD2. The CDR3 consists of 15 residues. The V gene end was trimmed by 2 bases and the J gene end by 3 bases; junction bases not matched to a gene: 2. The germline CDR1 and CDR2 sequences are SQVTM and ANQGSEA. The DNA of the CDR3 is TGCAGCGTTGAACTAGCGGGAGGCCACACCGGGGAGCTGTTTTTT. The encoded protein is CSVELAGGHTGELFF.

This clone has more than one count but fewer than ten. J is TRBJ1-5 and V is TRBV6-5; tentative D call: TRBD1 (6 bases). CDR1 and CDR2 from the germline V gene are MNHEY and SVGAGI. V lost 2 bases to trimming and J lost 7 bases, with 9 bases between them. The CDR3 runs 13 residues. The CDR3 sequence: CASSYQGRQPQHF. DNA for the CDR3: TGTGCCAGCAGTTACCAGGGGCGCCAGCCCCAGCATTTT.

This clone was seen a handful of times. This chain joins TRBV30 and TRBJ1-2; 7 bases fit TRBD1. V lost 4 bases, J lost 5 bases, and 7 bases stayed unmatched. CDR1 is GTSNPN, CDR2 SVGIG, per germline (reference sequence). The CDR3 runs 13 residues. For the CDR3, the DNA is TGTGCCTGGAAGCTTCAGGGGGGATATGGCTACACCTTC. It specifies CAWKLQGGYGYTF. The full variable domain, with the rest looked up from reference TRBV30 and TRBJ1-2, is SQTIHQWPATLVQPVGSPLSLECTVEGTSNPNLYWYRQAAGRGLQLLFYSVGIGQISSEVPQNLSASRPQDRQFILSSKKLLLSDSGFYLCAWKLQGGYGYTFGSGTRLTVV.

This rearrangement joins TRBV7-9 to TRBJ2-1; D unclear. CDR1 and CDR2 (germline): SEHNR, FQNEAQ (reference sequence). This CDR3 spans 14 amino acids. The ends were cut back, 3 bases at V and 7 bases at J, with 13 bases in the middle. The chain's CDR3 is CASSLASDRNEQFF. The CDR3 nucleotides read TGTGCCAGCAGCTTGGCCAGCGATAGAAATGAGCAGTTCTTC.

This chain connects TRBV7-2 to TRBJ2-7; D gene ambiguous. Trimming took 5 bases from V and 2 from J, leaving 16 bases between them. Germline values: CDR1 SGHTA, CDR2 FQGNSA. This CDR3 has 15 amino acids. The CDR3 DNA sequence: TGTGCCAGCAGCCCCAACCCGCGGCCGACCTACGAGCAGTACGTC. Protein: CASSPNPRPTYEQYV.

This clone appeared a few times. The chain uses TRBV28 and TRBJ1-2; TRBD1 might be the D (6 bases). Trimming took off 6 bases at V and 3 bases at J, with 14 bases between the two ends. This CDR3 comprises 14 residues. The germline gives CDR1 MDHEN, CDR2 SYDVKM. The CDR3 DNA reads as TGTGCCAGCAGGCGACAGGTGATCGACTATGGCTACACCTTC. This encodes CASRRQVIDYGYTF.

V gene TRBV5-1 combines with J gene TRBJ1-2, with TRBD1 matching 10 bases. Germline CDR1 reads SGHRS; CDR2 reads YFSETQ. The CDR3 has 15 amino acids. Losses at the gene ends were 2 bases for V and 6 bases for J; bases not matched to a gene: 7. The CDR3 DNA is TGCGCCAGCAGCTTCGCGGGACAGGGGTATAATGGCTACACCTTC. Its protein is CASSFAGQGYNGYTF.

This clone has a single count. The chain is built from TRBV5-1 and TRBJ2-1, with 7 bases that match TRBD2. Per germline, CDR1 SGHRS and CDR2 YFSETQ. CDR3 length: 16 residues. Trimming cost V 5 bases and J 5 bases; bases outside gene matches: 13. The CDR3 region has the DNA TGCGCCAGCAGTGACCCGGCTAGCGGAGAAGACAATGAGCAGTTCTTC. The encoded protein is CASSDPASGEDNEQFF.

The chain employs TRBV28 and TRBJ2-1, with TRBD1 matching 10 bases. V was clipped by 6 bases and J by 1 base; unmatched bases: 9. Germline values: CDR1 MDHEN, CDR2 SYDVKM. This CDR3 has 17 residues. The CDR3 DNA follows: TGTGCCAGCAGGGGAAGAGGGGACAGGGGATCCTACAATGAGCAGTTCTTC. This gives the protein CASRGRGDRGSYNEQFF.

This clone has only one observation. This chain joins TRBV27 and TRBJ2-7, with TRBD1 matching over 9 bases. The CDR3 loop spans 13 amino acids. Germline V CDR1 and CDR2: MNHEY, SMNVEV (reference sequence). V trimming: 5 bases; J trimming: 4 bases; junction bases outside the gene matches: 3. CDR3 DNA: TGTGCCAGCAGTCCCGACAGGGGGTACGAGCAGTACGTC. The encoded protein is CASSPDRGYEQYV.

The gene calls are TRBV9 and TRBJ2-5, with 7 bases matching TRBD2. Germline V gene sequence: CDR1 SGDLS, CDR2 YYNGEE. The V segment lost 0 bases and the J segment 2 bases; nucleotides outside the gene matches: 10. CDR3 length: 17 amino acids. CDR3 in DNA: TGTGCCAGCAGCGTAGCTAGTGGCGGGAGAGGACAAGAGACCCAGTACTTC. Translation gives CASSVASGGRGQETQYF.

V gene TRBV25-1 combines with J gene TRBJ2-7, with D tentatively TRBD1 (7 bases). The CDR3 is 14 amino acids. Germline assignment: CDR1 MGHDK and CDR2 SYGVNS. V lost 3 bases, J lost 1 base, and 10 bases lay in between. DNA for the CDR3: TGTGCCAGCAGTGAGACAGGGAGGTCCTACGAGCAGTACTTC. Protein sequence: CASSETGRSYEQYF.

The V call is TRBV9, the J call TRBJ2-5; D gene unclear. The V end lost 2 bases, the J end lost 4 bases, and 9 bases lay between the germline ends. CDR3 length equals 13 residues. CDR1 SGDLS and CDR2 YYNGEE come from the germline V gene. The CDR3 sequence is CASSVDWAETQYF. The CDR3 coding sequence is TGTGCCAGCAGCGTCGACTGGGCAGAGACCCAGTACTTC.

CDR3 residues: CASSPTEYYGYTF. Here the CDR3 DNA reads TGTGCCAGCAGCCCGACAGAATACTATGGCTACACCTTC. V usage is TRBV11-2 and J usage is TRBJ1-2, with a tentative D call TRBD1 (5 bases). CDR1 and CDR2 from the germline V gene are SGHAT and FQNNGV. V lost 5 bases and J 3 bases, leaving 10 bases between the germline ends. The CDR3 sequence is 13 residues long.

This sequence joins TRBV2 and TRBJ2-7; tentatively, D is TRBD1 or TRBD2 (5 bases each). The V end was cut by 2 bases, the J end by 0 bases, with 8 bases between. Germline V gives CDR1 SNHLY, CDR2 FYNNEI. This CDR3 is 14 amino acids long. The CDR3 DNA sequence: TGTGCCAGCAGTGAACAGGGAGACTCCTACGAGCAGTACTTC. Residues: CASSEQGDSYEQYF.

A note on this clone: This could be a read error, since a much larger clone is one nucleotide away. Other DNA sequences from this sample encode an identical CDR3 as well. This sequence joins TRBV7-9 and TRBJ2-7; D is unclear. Germline V gene data show CDR1 as SEHNR and CDR2 as FQNEAQ (reference sequence). V was pared by 4 bases and J by 3 bases, with 10 bases between. The CDR3 length is 13 residues. In nucleotides, the CDR3 is TGTGCCAGCAGCTCCCCCCTAGGCTACGAGCAGTACTTC. This gives the protein CASSSPLGYEQYF.

The CDR3 region has the DNA TGTGCCAGCTCACCCGGGCGTGGGGAGACCCAGTACTTC. Its translation: CASSPGRGETQYF. This chain links TRBV18 with TRBJ2-5; D is unclear. Germline CDR1 is KGHSH and CDR2 is LQKENI. Trimming took off 3 bases at V and 5 bases at J, with 10 bases between the two ends. The CDR3 has 13 residues.

The chain combines TRBV28 with TRBJ1-1, with unresolved D. Germline V lookup: CDR1 MDHEN, CDR2 SYDVKM. The V gene lost 4 bases and the J gene lost 2 bases, with 14 bases spanning the gap. CDR3 size: 15 residues. The CDR3 is CASSSPGGENTEAFF. In DNA form, the CDR3 reads TGTGCCAGCAGTTCCCCGGGAGGCGAAAACACTGAAGCTTTCTTT.